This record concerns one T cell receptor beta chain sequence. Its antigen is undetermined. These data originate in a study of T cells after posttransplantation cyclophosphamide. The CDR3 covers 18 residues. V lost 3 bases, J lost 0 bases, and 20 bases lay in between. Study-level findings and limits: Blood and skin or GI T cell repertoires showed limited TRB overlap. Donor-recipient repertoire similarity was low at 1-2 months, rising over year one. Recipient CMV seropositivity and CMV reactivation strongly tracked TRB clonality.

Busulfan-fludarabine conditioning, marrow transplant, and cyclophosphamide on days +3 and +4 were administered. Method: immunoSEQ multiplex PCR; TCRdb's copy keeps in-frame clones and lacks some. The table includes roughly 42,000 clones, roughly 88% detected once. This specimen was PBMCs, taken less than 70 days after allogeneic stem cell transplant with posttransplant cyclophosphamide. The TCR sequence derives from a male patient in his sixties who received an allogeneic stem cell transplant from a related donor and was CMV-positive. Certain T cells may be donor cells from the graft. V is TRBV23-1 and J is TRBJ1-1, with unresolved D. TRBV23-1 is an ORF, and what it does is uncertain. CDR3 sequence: CASSHFKAGSRMNTEAFF. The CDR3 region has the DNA TGCGCCAGCAGTCACTTTAAGGCCGGGAGCCGAATGAACACTGAAGCTTTCTTT.